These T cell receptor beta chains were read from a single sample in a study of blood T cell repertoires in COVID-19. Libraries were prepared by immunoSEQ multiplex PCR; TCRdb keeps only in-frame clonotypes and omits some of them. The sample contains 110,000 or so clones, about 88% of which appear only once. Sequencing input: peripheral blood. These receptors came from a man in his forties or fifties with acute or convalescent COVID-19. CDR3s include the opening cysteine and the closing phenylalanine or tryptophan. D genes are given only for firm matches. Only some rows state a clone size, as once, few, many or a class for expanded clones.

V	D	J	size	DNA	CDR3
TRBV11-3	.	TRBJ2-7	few	TGTGCCAGCAGCTTAGATGGAAGGCAGGGAAGGGACGAGCAGTACTTC	CASSLDGRQGRDEQYF
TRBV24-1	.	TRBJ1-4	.	TGTGCCACCAGCACAGGGAGCCCCGCAACTAATGAAAAACTGTTTTTT	CATSTGSPATNEKLFF
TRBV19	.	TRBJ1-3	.	TGTGCCAGTAGTCGGACAGTAGGAAACACCATATATTTT	CASSRTVGNTIYF
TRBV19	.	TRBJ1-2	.	TGTGCCAGTAGTATAGTCTACAGAGAAAACTATGGCTACACCTTC	CASSIVYRENYGYTF
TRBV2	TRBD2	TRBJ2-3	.	TGTGCCAGCAGTCCTAATAGCGGGGGCGGCGCAGATACGCAGTATTTT	CASSPNSGGGADTQYF
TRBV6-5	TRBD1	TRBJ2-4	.	TGTGCCAGCAGGGCAAGGGGACAGGTCGGAAACATTCAGTACTTC	CASRARGQVGNIQYF
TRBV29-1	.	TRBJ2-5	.	TGCAGCGTTGACTCGGGGGGCGGAGAGACCCAGTACTTC	CSVDSGGGETQYF
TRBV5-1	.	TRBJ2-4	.	TGCGCCAGCAGCTCCGACCGGGTATTAGACATTCAGTACTTC	CASSSDRVLDIQYF
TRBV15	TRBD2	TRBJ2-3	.	TGTGCCACCAGCAGAGATCTATACGGGGGGGGCCGTTCCCTCACAGATACGCAGTATTTT	CATSRDLYGGGRSLTDTQYF
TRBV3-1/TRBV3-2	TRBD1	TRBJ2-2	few	TGTGCCAGCAGCCAAGATCGGGGGACAGGGGTCGGCTCCGGGGAGCTGTTTTTT	CASSQDRGTGVGSGELFF
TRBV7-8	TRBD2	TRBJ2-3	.	TGTGCCAGCAGCCTCACTAGCGGGGGCACAGATACGCAGTATTTT	CASSLTSGGTDTQYF
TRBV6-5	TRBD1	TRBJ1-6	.	TGTGCCAGCAGGGGCCGGGACAGGGATAATTCACCCCTCCACTTT	CASRGRDRDNSPLHF
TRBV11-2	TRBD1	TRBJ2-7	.	TGTGCCAGCAGCTTAGTTGGACAGGTCTACGAGCAGTACTTC	CASSLVGQVYEQYF
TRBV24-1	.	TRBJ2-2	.	TGTGCCACCAGTGATCCTAGGACTCCATACACCGGGGAGCTGTTTTTT	CATSDPRTPYTGELFF
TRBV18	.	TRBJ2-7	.	TGTGCCAGCTCACCACCGGGAACCGGGGTTACCTACGAGCAGTACTTC	CASSPPGTGVTYEQYF
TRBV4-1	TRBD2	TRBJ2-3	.	TGCGCCAGCAGCCAAGTTGGCGGGGGGGCGAGAGATACGCAGTATTTT	CASSQVGGGARDTQYF
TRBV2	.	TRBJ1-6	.	TGTGCCAGCACCCCGAGAGATAATTCACCCCTCCACTTT	CASTPRDNSPLHF
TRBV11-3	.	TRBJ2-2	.	TGTGCCAGCAGAGGGGGCGGGGAGCTGTTTTTT	CASRGGGELFF
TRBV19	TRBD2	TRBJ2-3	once	TGTGCCAGTAGTCGAACGGGGGGGCCTGGAGATACGCAGTATTTT	CASSRTGGPGDTQYF
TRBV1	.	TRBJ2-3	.	TGCACCAGCAGCCACCCGGGCCTTAGACTAGCGGGGACCCCTAGCACAGATACGCAGTATTTT	CTSSHPGLRLAGTPSTDTQYF
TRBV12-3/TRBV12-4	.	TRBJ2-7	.	TGTGCCAGCAGTCAGGCTCTAGCGACGCAGTACTTC	CASSQALATQYF
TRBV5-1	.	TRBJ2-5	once	TGCGCCAGCAAGATTAGTCAAGAGACCCAGTACTTC	CASKISQETQYF
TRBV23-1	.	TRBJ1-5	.	TGCGCCAGCAGTCAATGGGCCAACTTAGTATTTCACCGGAATAGCAATCAGCCCCAGCATTTT	CASSQWANLVFHRNSNQPQHF
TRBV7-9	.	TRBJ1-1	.	TGTGCCAGCAGCTTATCTATCGCGGCAAGCGAAGCTTTCTTT	CASSLSIAASEAFF
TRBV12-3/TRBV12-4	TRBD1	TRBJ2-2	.	TGTGCCAACCGACAGGGGGGCACCGGGGAGCTGTTTTTT	CANRQGGTGELFF
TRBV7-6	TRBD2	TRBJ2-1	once	TGTGCCAGCAGCCACACCCTGGGACTAGCGGGGGGGAAAGGTGAGCAGTTCTTC	CASSHTLGLAGGKGEQFF
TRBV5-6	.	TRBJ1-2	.	TGTGCCAGCAGCTTGTTCGGGGGGCTAACTAACTATGGCTACACCTTC	CASSLFGGLTNYGYTF
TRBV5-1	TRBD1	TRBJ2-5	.	TGCGCCAGCAGCTCCGGGACAGACCAAGAGACCCAGTACTTC	CASSSGTDQETQYF
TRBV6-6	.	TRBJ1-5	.	TGTGCCAGCAGAGACCCCCGAGGAGGCAATCAGCCCCAGCATTTT	CASRDPRGGNQPQHF
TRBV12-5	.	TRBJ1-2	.	TGTGCTAGTGGGCGGGACGACGACTATGGCTACACCTTC	CASGRDDDYGYTF
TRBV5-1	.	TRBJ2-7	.	TGCGCCAGCAGCTTCTCAGGGTGGTACGAGCAGTACTTC	CASSFSGWYEQYF
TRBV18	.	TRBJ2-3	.	TGTGCCAGCTCACCACCGTCTCCTTCAGAGGGAACGCAGTATTTT	CASSPPSPSEGTQYF
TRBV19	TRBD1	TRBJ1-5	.	TGTGCCAGTAGTCCCGCTTTGACAGGGTTTGATCAGCCCCAGCATTTT	CASSPALTGFDQPQHF
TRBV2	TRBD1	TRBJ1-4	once	TGTGCCAGCACTCCGGGACAGGGTTTAGAAAAACTGTTTTTT	CASTPGQGLEKLFF
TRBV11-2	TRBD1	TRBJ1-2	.	TGTGCCAGCAGCTCGACAGGGGACGGCTACACCTTC	CASSSTGDGYTF
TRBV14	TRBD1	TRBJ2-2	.	TGTGCCAGCAGCCAAGGCGGACAGGGGAACACCGGGGAGCTGTTTTTT	CASSQGGQGNTGELFF
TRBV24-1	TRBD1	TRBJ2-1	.	TGTGCCACCAGTGAATCCGGGACAGCTTCAAAAAATGAGCAGTTCTTC	CATSESGTASKNEQFF
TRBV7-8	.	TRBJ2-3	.	TGTGCCAGCAACCCCACTAGGGTGGATACAGATACGCAGTATTTT	CASNPTRVDTDTQYF
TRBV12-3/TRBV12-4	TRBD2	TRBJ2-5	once	TGTGCCAGCAGTTTACAGGGAGGGGAGACCCAGTACTTC	CASSLQGGETQYF
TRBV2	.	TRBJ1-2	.	TGTGCCAGCAGATTGGGACTCGGTACTGGCTACACCTTC	CASRLGLGTGYTF
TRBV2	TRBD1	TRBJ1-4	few	TGTGCCAGCAATGTACCCAGACACCAGACCGGGACAGGGGTTGAAAAACTGTTTTTT	CASNVPRHQTGTGVEKLFF
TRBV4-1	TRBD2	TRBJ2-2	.	TGCGCCAGCAGCCATGTCAGGGAGGGCACCGGGGAGCTGTTTTTT	CASSHVREGTGELFF
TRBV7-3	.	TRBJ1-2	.	TGTGCCAGCAGCCCCATGGGCGGGACGGACTATGGCTACACCTTC	CASSPMGGTDYGYTF
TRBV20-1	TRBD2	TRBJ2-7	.	TGCAGTGCGCGGGGGGGGTACGAGCAGTACTTC	CSARGGYEQYF
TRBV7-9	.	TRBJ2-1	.	TGTGCCAGCAGCTTAAAGGGGGACTCCTACAATGAGCAGTTCTTC	CASSLKGDSYNEQFF
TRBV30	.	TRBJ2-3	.	TGTGCCTGGAGTACCACCCCCTCAGAAACAGATACGCAGTATTTT	CAWSTTPSETDTQYF